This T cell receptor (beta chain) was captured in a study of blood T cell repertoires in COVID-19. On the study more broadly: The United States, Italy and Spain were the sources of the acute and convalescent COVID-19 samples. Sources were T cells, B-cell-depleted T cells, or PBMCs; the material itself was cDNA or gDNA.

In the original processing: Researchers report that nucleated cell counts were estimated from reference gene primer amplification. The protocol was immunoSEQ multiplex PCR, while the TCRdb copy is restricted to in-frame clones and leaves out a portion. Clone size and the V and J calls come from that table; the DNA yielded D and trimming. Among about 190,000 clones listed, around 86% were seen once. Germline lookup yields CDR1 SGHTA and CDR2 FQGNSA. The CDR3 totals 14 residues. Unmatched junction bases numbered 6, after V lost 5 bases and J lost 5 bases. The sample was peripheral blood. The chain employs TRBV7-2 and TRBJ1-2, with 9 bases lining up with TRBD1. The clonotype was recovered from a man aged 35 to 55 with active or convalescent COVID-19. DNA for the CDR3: TGTGCCAGCAGCCCCGGGACAGGGACTTATGGCTACACCTTC. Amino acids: CASSPGTGTYGYTF.